This T cell receptor (beta chain) was found in a study of neurological immune-mediated disorders. TCRdb ran MiXCR on the 5' RACE reads and lists one entry per CDR3 protein. Here the sample spans 50,000 or so distinct CDR3 sequences, about 23% being singletons. Overall study results and limits: It was HTLV-1-associated myelopathy that showed the most TCR clonal expansion, while multiple sclerosis showed the least, falling below healthy controls.

There are 14 residues in the CDR3. Germline CDR1 SGHRS, CDR2 YFSETQ. V was shortened by 4 bases and J by 8 bases, with 16 bases between the two germline ends. This clonotype came up many times. Its target is not known. This chain links TRBV5-1 with TRBJ2-1; either TRBD1 or TRBD2 may supply D (5 bases each). The clonotype originates from a woman aged 70 to 79 in good health. The sample taken for sequencing was PBMCs. CDR3 sequence: CASSGTRHVDEQFF. The CDR3 bases are TGCGCCAGCAGCGGGACCCGGCATGTCGATGAGCAGTTCTTC.